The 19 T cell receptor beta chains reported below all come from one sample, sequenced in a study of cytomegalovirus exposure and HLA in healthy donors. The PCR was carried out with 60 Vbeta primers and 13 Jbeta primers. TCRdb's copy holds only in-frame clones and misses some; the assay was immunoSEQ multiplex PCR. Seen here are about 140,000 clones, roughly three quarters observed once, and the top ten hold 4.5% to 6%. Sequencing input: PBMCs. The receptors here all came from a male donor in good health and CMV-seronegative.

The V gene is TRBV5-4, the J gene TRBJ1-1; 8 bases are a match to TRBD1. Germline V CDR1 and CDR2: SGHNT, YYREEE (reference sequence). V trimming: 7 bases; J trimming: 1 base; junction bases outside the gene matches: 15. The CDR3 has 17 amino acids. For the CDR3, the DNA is TGTGCCAGCCGATCGGACAGGGAAGCTTTGGGGAACACTGAAGCTTTCTTT. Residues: CASRSDREALGNTEAFF.

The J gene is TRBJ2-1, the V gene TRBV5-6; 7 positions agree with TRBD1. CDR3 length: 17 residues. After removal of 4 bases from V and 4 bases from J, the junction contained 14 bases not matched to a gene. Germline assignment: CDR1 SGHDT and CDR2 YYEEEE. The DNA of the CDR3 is TGTGCCAGCAGCAGGCCCAAGGGACAGCTAAATTACAATGAGCAGTTCTTC. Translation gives CASSRPKGQLNYNEQFF.

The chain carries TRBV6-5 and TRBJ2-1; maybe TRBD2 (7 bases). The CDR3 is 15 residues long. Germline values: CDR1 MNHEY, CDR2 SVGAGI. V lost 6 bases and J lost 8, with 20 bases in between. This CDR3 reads CASSRGGPDTYEQFF. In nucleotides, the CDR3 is TGTGCCAGCAGCCGCGGGGGCCCCGACACATATGAGCAGTTCTTC.

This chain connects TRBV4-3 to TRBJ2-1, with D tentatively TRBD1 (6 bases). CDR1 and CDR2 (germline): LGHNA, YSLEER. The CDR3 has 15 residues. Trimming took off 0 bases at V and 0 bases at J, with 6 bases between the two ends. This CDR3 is CASSQEGASYNEQFF. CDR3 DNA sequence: TGCGCCAGCAGCCAAGAGGGGGCCTCCTACAATGAGCAGTTCTTC.

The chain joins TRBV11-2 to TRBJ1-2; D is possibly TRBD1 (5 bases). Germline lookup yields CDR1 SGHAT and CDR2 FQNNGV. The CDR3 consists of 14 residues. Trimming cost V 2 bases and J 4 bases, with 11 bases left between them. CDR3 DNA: TGTGCCAGCAGCTTATTCGGGACTTCCTATGGCTACACCTTC. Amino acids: CASSLFGTSYGYTF.

For the CDR3, the DNA is TGTGCCAGCAGCTTAGATTCACCGGGTACGGCTTTCTTT. As protein: CASSLDSPGTAFF. The V call is TRBV11-2, the J call TRBJ1-1; no clear D. The CDR3 contains 13 residues. V was shortened by 0 bases and J by 11 bases, with 13 bases between the two germline ends. Germline V gene data show CDR1 as SGHAT and CDR2 as FQNNGV.

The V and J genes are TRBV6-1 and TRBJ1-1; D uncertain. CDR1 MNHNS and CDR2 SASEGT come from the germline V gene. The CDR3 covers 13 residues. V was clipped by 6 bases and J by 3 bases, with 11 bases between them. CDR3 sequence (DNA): TGTGCCAGCAGCGTTAAGGCGGACACTGAAGCTTTCTTT. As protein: CASSVKADTEAFF.

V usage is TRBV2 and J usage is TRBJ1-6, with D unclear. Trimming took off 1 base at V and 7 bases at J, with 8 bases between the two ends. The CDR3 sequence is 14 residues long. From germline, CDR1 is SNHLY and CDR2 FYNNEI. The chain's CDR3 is CASSEGSLNSPLHF. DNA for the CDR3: TGTGCCAGCAGTGAAGGGTCACTAAATTCACCCCTCCACTTT.

This CDR3 is CASSQDRGATNEKLFF. In DNA form, the CDR3 reads TGTGCCAGCAGCCAAGACAGGGGTGCAACTAATGAAAAACTGTTTTTT. The chain joins TRBV14 to TRBJ1-4, with D tentatively TRBD1 (6 bases). Trimming took 0 bases from V and 0 from J, leaving 8 bases between them. The germline CDR1 and CDR2 sequences are SGHDN and FVKESK. CDR3 size: 16 residues.

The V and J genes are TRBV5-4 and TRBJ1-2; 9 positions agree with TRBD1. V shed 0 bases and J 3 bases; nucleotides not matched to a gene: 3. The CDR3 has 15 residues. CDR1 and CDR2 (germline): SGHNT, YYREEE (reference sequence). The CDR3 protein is CASSLGTGEYYGYTF. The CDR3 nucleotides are TGTGCCAGCAGCTTGGGGACAGGGGAGTACTATGGCTACACCTTC.

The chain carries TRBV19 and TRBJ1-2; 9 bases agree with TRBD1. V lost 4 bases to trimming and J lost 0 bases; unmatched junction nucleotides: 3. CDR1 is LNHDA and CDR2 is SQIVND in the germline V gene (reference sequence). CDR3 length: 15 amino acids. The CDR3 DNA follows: TGTGCCAGTAGTAGCCGACAGGGGGCTAACTATGGCTACACCTTC. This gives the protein CASSSRQGANYGYTF.

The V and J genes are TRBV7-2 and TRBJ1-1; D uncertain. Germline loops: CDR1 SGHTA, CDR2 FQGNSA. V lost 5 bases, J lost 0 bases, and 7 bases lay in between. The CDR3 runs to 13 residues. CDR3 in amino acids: CASSPQVNTEAFF. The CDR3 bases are TGTGCCAGCAGCCCTCAGGTGAACACTGAAGCTTTCTTT.

The CDR3: CASSFGTGNEQYF. The CDR3 region has the DNA TGCGCCAGCAGCTTTGGGACAGGGAACGAGCAGTACTTC. The chain uses TRBV5-1 and TRBJ2-7, with TRBD1 identical over 9 bases. CDR3 length: 13 amino acids. Germline trimming cut 2 bases from V and 5 bases from J; bases unmatched to any gene: 2. Per germline, CDR1 SGHRS and CDR2 YFSETQ.

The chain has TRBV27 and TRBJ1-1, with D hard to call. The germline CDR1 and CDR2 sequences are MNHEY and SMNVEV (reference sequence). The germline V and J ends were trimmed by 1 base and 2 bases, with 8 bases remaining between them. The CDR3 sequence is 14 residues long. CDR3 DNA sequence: TGTGCCAGCAGTTTATTGGGCCTTAACACTGAAGCTTTCTTT. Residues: CASSLLGLNTEAFF.

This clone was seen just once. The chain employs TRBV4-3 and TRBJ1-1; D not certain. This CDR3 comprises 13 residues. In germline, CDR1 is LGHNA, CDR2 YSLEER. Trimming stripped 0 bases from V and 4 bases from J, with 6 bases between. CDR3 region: CASSQDSSTEAFF. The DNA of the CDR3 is TGCGCCAGCAGCCAAGATTCCAGCACTGAAGCTTTCTTT.

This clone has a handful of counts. The CDR3 region has the DNA TGTGCCTGGAGTGTAGGGGGCAATCAGCCCCAGCATTTT. It is translated as CAWSVGGNQPQHF. This chain links TRBV30 with TRBJ1-5, with a tentative D call TRBD1 (5 bases). The V gene's germline CDR1 is GTSNPN and CDR2 SVGIG (reference sequence). CDR3 length equals 13 residues. V was pared by 0 bases and J by 2 bases, with 5 bases between.

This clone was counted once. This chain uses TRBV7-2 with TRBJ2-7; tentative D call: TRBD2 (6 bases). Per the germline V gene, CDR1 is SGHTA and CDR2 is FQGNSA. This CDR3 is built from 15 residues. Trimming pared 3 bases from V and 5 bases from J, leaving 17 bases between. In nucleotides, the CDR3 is TGTGCCAGCAGCTTCCCGGGACTCGGCATACACGAGCAGTACTTC. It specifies CASSFPGLGIHEQYF.

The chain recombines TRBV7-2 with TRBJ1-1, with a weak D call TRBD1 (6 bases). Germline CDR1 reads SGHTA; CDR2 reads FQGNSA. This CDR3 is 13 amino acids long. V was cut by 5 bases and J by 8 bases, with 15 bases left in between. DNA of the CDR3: TGTGCCAGCAGCCGTTACAGGGAGAGAGAAGCTTTCTTT. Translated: CASSRYREREAFF.

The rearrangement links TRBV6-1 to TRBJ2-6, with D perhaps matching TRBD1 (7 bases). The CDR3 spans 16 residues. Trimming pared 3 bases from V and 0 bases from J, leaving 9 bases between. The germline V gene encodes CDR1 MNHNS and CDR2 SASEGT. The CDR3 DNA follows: TGTGCCAGCAGTGACAGGGGGGACTCTGGGGCCAACGTCCTGACTTTC. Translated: CASSDRGDSGANVLTF.